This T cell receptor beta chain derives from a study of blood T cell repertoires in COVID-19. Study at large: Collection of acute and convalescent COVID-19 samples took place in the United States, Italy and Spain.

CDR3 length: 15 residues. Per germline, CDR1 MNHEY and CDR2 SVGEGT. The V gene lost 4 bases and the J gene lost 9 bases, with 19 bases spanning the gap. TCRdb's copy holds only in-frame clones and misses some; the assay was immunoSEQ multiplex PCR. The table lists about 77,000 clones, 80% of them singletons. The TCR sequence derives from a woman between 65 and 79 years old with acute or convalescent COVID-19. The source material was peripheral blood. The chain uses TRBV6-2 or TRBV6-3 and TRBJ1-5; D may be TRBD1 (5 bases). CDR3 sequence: CASSSDGTRGRPQHF. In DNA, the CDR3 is TGTGCCAGCAGTTCTGATGGGACTCGCGGGCGGCCCCAGCATTTT.